These 25 T cell receptor beta chains share one sample of origin, sequenced in a study of T cells after yellow fever vaccination. TCRdb called the 5' RACE reads again in MiXCR, with one record for every CDR3 protein. This sample has fewer than 100,000 distinct CDR3 sequences, with about 8.4% found just once. The sequencing used CD8+ T cells not binding an NS4B(214-222) dextramer, sorted from PBMCs, collected more than 14 days after the first yellow fever vaccination. The source is a man between 18 and 35 years old who received the YFV17D yellow fever vaccine.

A few counts support this clonotype. For the CDR3, the DNA is TGTGCCAGCAGTGAAGGCGGGGGGGCCGCAGATACGCAGTATTTT. It translates to CASSEGGGAADTQYF. The chain couples TRBV6-4 to TRBJ2-3; 9 nucleotides agree with TRBD2. The germline V gene has CDR1 MRHNA and CDR2 SNTAGT. This CDR3 contains 15 residues. V trimming: 3 bases; J trimming: 4 bases; junction bases outside the gene matches: 5.

V is TRBV10-1 and J is TRBJ2-5; TRBD1 matches at 8 bases. Germline V CDR1 and CDR2: WNHNN, SYGVQD (reference sequence). With 1 base clipped from V and 5 bases from J, the junction kept 6 bases outside the gene matches. CDR3 length: 15 amino acids. CDR3 nucleotides: TGCGCCAGCAGTGAGTTCAGGGGGCTCGGGGAGACCCAGTACTTC. As protein: CASSEFRGLGETQYF.

This clonotype was observed a handful of times. The chain carries TRBV4-1 and TRBJ2-2, with 8 positions matching TRBD2. The germline V gene has CDR1 MGHRA and CDR2 YSYEKL. The trim removed 6 bases at V and 7 bases at J, leaving 10 bases unmatched. CDR3 length equals 15 residues. The CDR3 protein is CASSGGRGGIGELFF. The CDR3 coding sequence is TGCGCCAGCAGTGGCGGTCGGGGGGGTATCGGGGAGCTGTTTTTT.

V gene TRBV6-2 or TRBV6-3 combines with J gene TRBJ2-2; D is perhaps TRBD1 (5 bases). Trimming pared 7 bases from V and 4 bases from J, leaving 13 bases between. The CDR3 contains 14 residues. In germline, CDR1 is MNHEY, CDR2 SVGEGT. CDR3 region: CASTKGLFTGELFF. CDR3 nucleotide sequence: TGTGCCAGCACGAAGGGGCTCTTCACCGGGGAGCTGTTTTTT.

The rearrangement joins TRBV7-8 to TRBJ2-7, with D perhaps matching TRBD1 (6 bases). Trimming took off 6 bases at V and 7 bases at J, with 13 bases between the two ends. Germline V lookup: CDR1 SGHVS, CDR2 FQNEAQ. The CDR3 is 12 residues long. In DNA, the CDR3 is TGTGCCAGCAGTTTGTCCCAGGGGGAGCAGTACGTC. It specifies CASSLSQGEQYV.

The chain has TRBV6-4 and TRBJ1-2, with TRBD1 matching 8 bases. The CDR3 consists of 16 residues. The V and J ends lost 0 bases and 9 bases, in that order; junction bases with no gene match: 12. Looked up from germline, CDR1 is MRHNA and CDR2 is SNTAGT. CDR3 coding DNA: TGTGCCAGCAGTGACTCCCCCGGGCAGGGGGCAGAGAGCTACACCTTC. This codes for CASSDSPGQGAESYTF.

Remarks on this clonotype: This clone may be a read error of a much larger clone one base away. Here the CDR3 reads CATSFGDEQFF. In nucleotides, the CDR3 is TGTGCCACCAGTTTCGGAGATGAGCAGTTCTTC. The V and J genes are TRBV12-3 or TRBV12-4 and TRBJ2-1; no clear D. The CDR3 extends over 11 amino acids.

This clonotype was seen a few times. The chain couples TRBV4-2 to TRBJ1-2, with unresolved D. The germline V gene has CDR1 LGHNA and CDR2 YNFKEQ. The CDR3 loop spans 16 amino acids. With 4 bases removed from V and 5 bases from J, the gap between germline ends came to 20 bases. CDR3 sequence: CASSRAPGEGEYGYTF. CDR3 in DNA: TGTGCCAGCAGCCGAGCCCCCGGGGAGGGAGAGTATGGCTACACCTTC.

V and J are TRBV7-9 and TRBJ2-5; no clear D. This CDR3 is built from 14 residues. Trimming pared 3 bases from V and 1 base from J, leaving 9 bases between. From germline, CDR1 is SEHNR and CDR2 FQNEAQ (reference sequence). The CDR3 protein is CASSFDGSQETQYF. CDR3 DNA: TGTGCCAGCAGCTTCGACGGAAGCCAAGAGACCCAGTACTTC.

The chain is built from TRBV10-2 and TRBJ1-4, with D uncertain. V was pared by 6 bases and J by 0 bases, with 2 bases between. Germline V gene sequence: CDR1 WSHSY, CDR2 SAAADI. CDR3 length: 12 residues. The CDR3 loop reads CASRSTNEKLFF. CDR3 DNA: TGCGCCAGCAGGTCAACTAATGAAAAACTGTTTTTT.

The chain uses TRBV19 and TRBJ1-5; D might be TRBD1 (6 bases). Trimming took 1 base from V and 4 from J, leaving 11 bases between them. Looked up from germline, CDR1 is LNHDA and CDR2 is SQIVND (reference sequence). This CDR3 has 15 amino acids. The CDR3 loop reads CASSIAGDFNQPQHF. CDR3 bases: TGTGCCAGTAGTATAGCAGGGGACTTTAATCAGCCCCAGCATTTT.

This clonotype was seen a few times. The chain has TRBV29-1 and TRBJ2-5; D tentatively fits TRBD1 or TRBD2 (6 bases each). The CDR3 totals 14 residues. Trimming removed 0 bases at V and 2 bases at J, with 10 bases between. Germline lookup yields CDR1 SQVTM and CDR2 ANQGSEA. The CDR3 DNA reads as TGCAGCGTTGAAGAAGGGGGACTTCAAGAGACCCAGTACTTC. It encodes CSVEEGGLQETQYF.

The table lists this clonotype with many counts. The V call is TRBV5-1, the J call TRBJ1-1, with D tentatively TRBD1 (6 bases). Between the trimmed V and J ends, which lost 2 bases and 5 bases, there was a span of 10 bases. CDR1 is SGHRS and CDR2 is YFSETQ in the germline V gene. The CDR3 is 13 residues long. DNA for the CDR3: TGCGCCAGCAGCTTCGGGGGGCGTACTGAAGCTTTCTTT. It specifies CASSFGGRTEAFF.

The DNA for the CDR3 is TGCAGTGCAGAGGGGCTAGCGGGGGGTCTGGACGAGCAGTACTTC. Translating gives CSAEGLAGGLDEQYF. The rearrangement links TRBV20-1 to TRBJ2-7, with 11 bases that match TRBD2. Germline V gene sequence: CDR1 DFQATT, CDR2 SNEGSKA (reference sequence). This CDR3 region has 15 residues. The V gene end was trimmed by 6 bases and the J gene end by 5 bases; junction bases not matched to a gene: 12.

This clonotype was recorded many times. The CDR3 bases are TGTGCCAGCCTTATTCGGGGTGCCGAGACCCAGTACTTC. Residues: CASLIRGAETQYF. The rearrangement joins TRBV28 to TRBJ2-5; maybe TRBD2 (5 bases). With 8 bases removed from V and 5 bases from J, the gap between germline ends came to 15 bases. The length of the CDR3 is 13 residues. Germline V lookup: CDR1 MDHEN, CDR2 SYDVKM.

CDR3 in amino acids: CASSQVYGNSGNTIYF. CDR3 DNA sequence: TGCGCCAGCAGCCAAGTGTACGGAAACTCTGGAAACACCATATATTTT. The genes are TRBV4-1 and TRBJ1-3; D unresolved. Between the trimmed V and J ends, which lost 1 base and 0 bases, there was a span of 10 bases. The CDR3 extends over 16 amino acids. CDR1 MGHRA and CDR2 YSYEKL come from the germline V gene.

The V call is TRBV30, the J call TRBJ1-5; D is ambiguous. This CDR3 has 11 amino acids. The V gene lost 4 bases and the J gene lost 2 bases, with 3 bases spanning the gap. Germline CDR1 reads GTSNPN; CDR2 reads SVGIG (reference sequence). CDR3 in DNA: TGTGCCTGGAAGCGCAATCAGCCCCAGCATTTT. It codes for CAWKRNQPQHF.

This clonotype was picked up a small number of times. The chain carries TRBV2 and TRBJ1-1; D remains ambiguous. V was shortened by 7 bases and J by 3 bases, with 3 bases between the two germline ends. The CDR3 extends over 10 amino acids. The germline V gene has CDR1 SNHLY and CDR2 FYNNEI. The DNA of the CDR3 is TGTGCCAGCAAGCACACTGAAGCTTTCTTT. The encoded protein is CASKHTEAFF.

The chain carries TRBV11-2 and TRBJ1-1, with no clear D. CDR3 length: 11 amino acids. Germline V gene data show CDR1 as SGHAT and CDR2 as FQNNGV. V lost 1 base to trimming and J lost 4 bases, with 1 base between them. CDR3 in amino acids: CASSLVTEAFF. The CDR3 DNA is TGTGCCAGCAGCTTAGTCACTGAAGCTTTCTTT.

In its sample, this clonotype was seen a few times. V and J are TRBV6-5 and TRBJ2-7; no firm D call. The CDR3 runs 14 residues. Germline CDR1 is MNHEY and CDR2 is SVGAGI. V was shortened by 4 bases and J by 0 bases, with 10 bases between the two germline ends. CDR3 sequence (DNA): TGTGCCAGCAGTTCTTCAGCGAGCTCCTACGAGCAGTACGTC. This codes for CASSSSASSYEQYV.

This clonotype appeared a few times. The chain recombines TRBV6-5 with TRBJ2-3, with a weak D call TRBD2 (5 bases). CDR1 and CDR2 (germline): MNHEY, SVGAGI. V was pared by 0 bases and J by 6 bases, with 16 bases between. This CDR3 spans 16 amino acids. DNA for the CDR3: TGTGCCAGCAGTTACTCGAGCATCGGGGTTTGGGATACGCAGTATTTT. Its protein product is CASSYSSIGVWDTQYF.

This clonotype was counted between two and nine times. The chain has TRBV9 and TRBJ1-4; weak D call: TRBD1 (5 bases). Germline V gene sequence: CDR1 SGDLS, CDR2 YYNGEE. The CDR3 is made up of 13 amino acids. Deletions cut 3 bases from V and 8 bases from J, with 11 bases between. The CDR3 coding sequence is TGTGCCAGCAGCGATGGGGGTCGGGAAAAACTGTTTTTT. As protein: CASSDGGREKLFF.

The chain has TRBV7-3 and TRBJ2-1; D might be TRBD2 (5 bases). CDR1 is SGHTA and CDR2 is FQGTGA in the germline V gene. The CDR3 is 12 residues long. With 2 bases removed from V and 9 bases from J, the gap between germline ends came to 8 bases. In nucleotides, the CDR3 is TGTGCCAGCAGCTTAGAGGCGGGTGAGCAGTTCTTC. Protein: CASSLEAGEQFF.

V usage is TRBV6-6 and J usage is TRBJ2-7; the match to TRBD2 covers 11 bases. Germline assignment: CDR1 MNHNY and CDR2 SVGAGI (reference sequence). There are 13 residues in the CDR3. Unmatched junction bases numbered 2, after V lost 2 bases and J lost 8 bases. DNA of the CDR3: TGTGCCAGCAGTTACGCGACTAGCGGGAAGCAGTACTTC. The encoded protein is CASSYATSGKQYF.

In this sample, this clonotype turned up a few times. The chain links TRBV7-9 to TRBJ2-3, with 7 bases lining up with TRBD2. With V trimmed by 5 bases and J by 1 base, 6 bases remained unmatched. The CDR3 has 15 amino acids. Germline CDR1 and CDR2: SEHNR and FQNEAQ (reference sequence). This CDR3 reads CASSPVGRGTDTQYF. For the CDR3, the DNA is TGTGCCAGCAGCCCGGTGGGGAGGGGCACAGATACGCAGTATTTT.